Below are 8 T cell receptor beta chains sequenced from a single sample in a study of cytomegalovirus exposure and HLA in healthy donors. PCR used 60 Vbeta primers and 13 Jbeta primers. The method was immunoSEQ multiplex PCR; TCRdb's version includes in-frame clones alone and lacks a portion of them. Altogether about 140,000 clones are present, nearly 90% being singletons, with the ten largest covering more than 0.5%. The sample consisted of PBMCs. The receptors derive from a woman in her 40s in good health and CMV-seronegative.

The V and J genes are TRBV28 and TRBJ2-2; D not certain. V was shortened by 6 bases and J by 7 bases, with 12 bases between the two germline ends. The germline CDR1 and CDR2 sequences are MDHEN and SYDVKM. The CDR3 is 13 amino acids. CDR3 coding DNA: TGTGCCAGCAGCCTCGACATAAACGGGGAGCTGTTTTTT. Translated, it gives CASSLDINGELFF. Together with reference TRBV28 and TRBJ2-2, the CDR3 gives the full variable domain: DVKVTQSSRYLVKRTGEKVFLECVQDMDHENMFWYRQDPGLGLRLIYFSYDVKMKEKGDIPEGYSVSREKKERFSLILESASTNQTSMYLCASSLDINGELFFGEGSRLTVL.

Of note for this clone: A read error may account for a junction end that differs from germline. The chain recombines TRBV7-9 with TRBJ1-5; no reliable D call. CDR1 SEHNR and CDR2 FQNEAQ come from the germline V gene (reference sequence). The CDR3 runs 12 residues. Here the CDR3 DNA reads TGTTCCAGCAGCTTCCCTGATCAGCCCCAGCATTTT. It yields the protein CSSSFPDQPQHF.

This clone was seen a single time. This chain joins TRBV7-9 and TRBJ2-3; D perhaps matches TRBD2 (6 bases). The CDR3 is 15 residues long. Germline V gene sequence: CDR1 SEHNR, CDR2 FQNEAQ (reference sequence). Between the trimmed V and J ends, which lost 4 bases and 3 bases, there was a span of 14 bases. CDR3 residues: CASSSTSWGTDTQYF. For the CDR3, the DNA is TGTGCCAGCAGCTCGACTAGTTGGGGTACAGATACGCAGTATTTT.

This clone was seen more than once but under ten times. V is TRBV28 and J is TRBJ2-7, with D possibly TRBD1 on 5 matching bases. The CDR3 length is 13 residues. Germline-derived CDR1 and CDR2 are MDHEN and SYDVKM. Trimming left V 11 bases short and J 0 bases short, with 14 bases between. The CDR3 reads CAGSDRFSYEQYF. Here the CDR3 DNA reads TGTGCCGGAAGTGACAGATTCTCCTACGAGCAGTACTTC.

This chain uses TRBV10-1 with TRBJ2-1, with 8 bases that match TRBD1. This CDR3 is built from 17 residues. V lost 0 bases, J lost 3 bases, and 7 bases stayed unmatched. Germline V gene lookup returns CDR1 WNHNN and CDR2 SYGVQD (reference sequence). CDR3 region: CASSESIGDRFYNEQFF. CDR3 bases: TGCGCCAGCAGTGAGTCGATAGGGGACAGGTTCTACAATGAGCAGTTCTTC.

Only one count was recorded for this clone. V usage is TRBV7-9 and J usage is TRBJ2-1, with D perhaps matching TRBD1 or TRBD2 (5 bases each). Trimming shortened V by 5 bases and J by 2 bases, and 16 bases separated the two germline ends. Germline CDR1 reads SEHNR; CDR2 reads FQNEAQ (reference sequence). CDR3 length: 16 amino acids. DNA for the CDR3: TGTGCCAGCAGCATAGGAGGACAAAGCACCTACAATGAGCAGTTCTTC. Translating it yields CASSIGGQSTYNEQFF.

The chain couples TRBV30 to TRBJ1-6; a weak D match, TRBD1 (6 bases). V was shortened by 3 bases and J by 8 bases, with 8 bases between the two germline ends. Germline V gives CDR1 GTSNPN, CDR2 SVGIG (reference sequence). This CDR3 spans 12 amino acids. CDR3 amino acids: CAWSAGDSPLHF. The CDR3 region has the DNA TGTGCCTGGAGCGCAGGGGATTCACCCCTCCACTTT.

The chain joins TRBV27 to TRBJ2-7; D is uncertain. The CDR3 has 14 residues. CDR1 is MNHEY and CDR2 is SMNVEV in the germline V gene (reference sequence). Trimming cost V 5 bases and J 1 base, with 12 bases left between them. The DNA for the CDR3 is TGTGCCAGCAGTAGGAACAGTCTTTCCTACGAGCAGTACTTC. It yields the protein CASSRNSLSYEQYF.